This TCR beta chain was identified during a study of shared clonotypes between healthy human individuals. The study, taken as a whole, reports: All-four-donor shared clonotypes had higher generation probabilities than non-shared clonotypes did. Rarefaction demonstrated incomplete sorted-subset sequencing despite large depth.

To note about this clone: Its antigen remains unknown.

Trimming pared 1 base from V and 8 bases from J, leaving 11 bases between. From germline, CDR1 is SGHAT and CDR2 FQDESV (reference sequence). The CDR3 covers 13 residues. The naive CD8 fraction comprised CD45RO-negative cells positively selected for CCR7 and excluded terminally differentiated effector memory CD45RA+ cells. An approximately 220 ng quantity of DNA, tens of thousands of T cell genomes, went into the sorted-subset replicate PCRs. Clones were sequenced by immunoSEQ multiplex PCR, and TCRdb holds only the in-frame ones, with some missing. The sample has approximately 600,000 clones, roughly 96% seen once; the top ten hold over 0.09%.

Sequencing was carried out using naive CD8+ T cells sorted from blood. The receptor's source is a woman in her 30s in good health. The V call is TRBV11-1, the J call TRBJ1-1; no definite D call. CDR3 sequence (DNA): TGTGCCAGCAGCTTAGGTATGCTTACGGAAGCTTTCTTT. It encodes CASSLGMLTEAFF.